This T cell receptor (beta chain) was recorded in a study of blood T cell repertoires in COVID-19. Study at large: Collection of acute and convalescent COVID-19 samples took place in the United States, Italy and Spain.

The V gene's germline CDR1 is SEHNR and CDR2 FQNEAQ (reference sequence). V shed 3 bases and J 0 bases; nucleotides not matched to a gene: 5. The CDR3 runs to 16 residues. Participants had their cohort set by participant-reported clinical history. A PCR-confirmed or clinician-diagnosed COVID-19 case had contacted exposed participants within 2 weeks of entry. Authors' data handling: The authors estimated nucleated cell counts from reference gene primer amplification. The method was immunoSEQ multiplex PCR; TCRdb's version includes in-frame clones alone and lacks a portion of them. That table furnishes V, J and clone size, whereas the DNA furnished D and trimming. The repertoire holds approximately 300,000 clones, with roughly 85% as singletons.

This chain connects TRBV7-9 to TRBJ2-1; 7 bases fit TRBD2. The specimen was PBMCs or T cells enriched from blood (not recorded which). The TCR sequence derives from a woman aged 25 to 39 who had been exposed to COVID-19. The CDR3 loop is CASSLFSGHSYNEQFF. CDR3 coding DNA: TGTGCCAGCAGCTTGTTTAGCGGGCACTCCTACAATGAGCAGTTCTTC.